This TCR beta chain was captured in a study of tumor-infiltrating lymphocytes in localized non-small cell lung cancer. Study information: Several tumor histologies, both smoking statuses, and some post-neoadjuvant chemotherapy samples were included.

The germline V gene encodes CDR1 SGHDN and CDR2 FVKESK. Trimming cost V 0 bases and J 4 bases, with 11 bases left between them. This CDR3 region has 15 residues. Using immunoSEQ multiplex PCR, the repertoire was profiled, and TCRdb retains in-frame clones only, with some absent. This sample carries roughly 15,000 clones, 68% of them seen once, and the ten largest clones take around 9.6%. Sequencing used uninvolved lung tissue not adjacent to the tumor. This TCR derives from a human donor with non-small cell lung cancer. V is TRBV14 and J is TRBJ2-3, with D unresolved. The CDR3 nucleotides read TGTGCCAGCAGCCAAGACCGAGGTCCCGCAGATACGCAGTATTTT. Encoded protein: CASSQDRGPADTQYF.